The rows below give T cell receptor beta chains drawn from one sample of a study of OX40 agonist ivuxolimab in advanced cancers. Sequencing was performed with immunoSEQ multiplex PCR; in TCRdb, only in-frame clones are kept and a portion is missing. The table records roughly 74,000 clones, roughly 80% of them present only once. This sample comprised CD4+ or CD8+ T cells sorted from blood, obtained in a trial of the OX40 agonist ivuxolimab. The receptor set was obtained from an adult with an advanced solid tumor such as melanoma, head and neck, liver or kidney cancer. CDR3s include the opening cysteine and the closing phenylalanine or tryptophan. A D gene is named only where the DNA matches it firmly. Clone size is shown for a subset of rows, as once, few, many or a class of expanded clone.

- TRBJ1-1 TRBV12-5 - TGTGCTAGTGGCTCGGACAGTGGACAAGCTTTCTTT CASGSDSGQAFF
- TRBJ2-1 TRBV18 TRBD2 TGTGCCAGCTCACCACGTACTAGCGGGGGGTTCTACAATGAGCAGTTCTTC CASSPRTSGGFYNEQFF
few TRBJ1-5 TRBV7-2 TRBD1 TGTGCCAGCAGCCTGGACAGGGCCCAGCCCCAGCATTTT CASSLDRAQPQHF
- TRBJ1-4 TRBV9 - TGTGCCAGCAGCCCCCGACTCGGGGACACAAATGAAAAACTGTTTTTT CASSPRLGDTNEKLFF
few TRBJ2-1 TRBV2 - TGTGCCAGCAGTGAACCGTTCCTCAATGAGCAGTTCTTC CASSEPFLNEQFF
- TRBJ2-3 TRBV19 TRBD1 TGTGCCAGTACCGACCCGGGACAGAAGACAGATACGCAGTATTTT CASTDPGQKTDTQYF
- TRBJ2-5 TRBV6-5 - TGTGCCAGCAGTTACACCCGGGGGCGGTCGAAGACCCAGTACTTC CASSYTRGRSKTQYF
few TRBJ1-2 TRBV7-3 - TGTGCCAGCAGCTTAATCGGGGGGAGCTATGGCTACACCTTC CASSLIGGSYGYTF
- TRBJ2-5 TRBV4-2 - TGTGCCAGCAGCTCTCAAGAGACCCAGTACTTC CASSSQETQYF
- TRBJ2-5 TRBV4-2 - TGTGCCAGCAGCCAAGATCTGAAAGAGACCCAGTACTTC CASSQDLKETQYF
- TRBJ2-3 TRBV7-6 TRBD2 TGTGCCAGCAGCACACTAGCGGGGGCATCTACGCAGTATTTT CASSTLAGASTQYF
- TRBJ1-4 TRBV5-6 - TGTGCCAGCAGCTTTCCAGGGCTTGGGGATGAAAAACTGTTTTTT CASSFPGLGDEKLFF
- TRBJ1-3 TRBV18 - TGTGCCAGCTCACCGGGAATTAATCGGCACTCTGGAAACACCATATATTTT CASSPGINRHSGNTIYF
- TRBJ2-5 TRBV11-2 TRBD1 TGTGCCAGCAGCTCCGACAGGGGCCAAGAGACCCAGTACTTC CASSSDRGQETQYF
- TRBJ1-5 TRBV28 - TGTGCCAGCAGCCACTCAGGTGTAGGCAATCAGCCCCAGCATTTT CASSHSGVGNQPQHF
- TRBJ1-4 TRBV19 TRBD1 TGTGCCAGTAGTGTCTCCGGGACAGGGGGCCTATCAACTAATGAAAAACTGTTTTTT CASSVSGTGGLSTNEKLFF
- TRBJ1-2 TRBV6-6 TRBD1 TGTGCCAGCAGTTACTCGACAGGGGGCTTTTCCTATGGCTACACCTTC CASSYSTGGFSYGYTF